These 23 T cell receptor beta chains were all obtained from the same sample, sequenced in a study of blood T cell repertoires in COVID-19. Assay used: immunoSEQ multiplex PCR; TCRdb lists only in-frame clones, some missing. The table has 350,000 to 400,000 clones, roughly 90% seen once. The source material was peripheral blood. Receptor source: a woman aged 60-75 years with COVID-19, enrolled during active disease.

This rearrangement joins TRBV5-1 to TRBJ2-7; 7 bases fit TRBD2. The germline V gene has CDR1 SGHRS and CDR2 YFSETQ. This CDR3 has 13 amino acids. J was trimmed by 5 bases and V by 0 bases; bases with no gene match: 2. Written as DNA, the CDR3 is TGCGCCAGCAGCTTGGGACTAGCCCACGAGCAGTACTTC. Translation: CASSLGLAHEQYF.

CDR3 DNA sequence: TGCGCCAGCGTAAGCGGGGGAAATGAGCAGTTCTTC. Translating it yields CASVSGGNEQFF. This chain uses TRBV10-2 with TRBJ2-1; 8 bases fit TRBD2. Trimming at V came to 8 bases and at J to 7 bases, leaving 4 bases not matched to a gene. The V gene's germline CDR1 is WSHSY and CDR2 SAAADI. The CDR3 is 12 amino acids.

The chain links TRBV7-9 to TRBJ2-5; the match to TRBD2 covers 9 bases. There are 16 residues in the CDR3. The V segment lost 1 base and the J segment 5 bases; nucleotides outside the gene matches: 8. Germline assignment: CDR1 SEHNR and CDR2 FQNEAQ (reference sequence). CDR3 sequence reads: CASSLGGLAGIETQYF. CDR3 nucleotide sequence: TGTGCCAGCAGCTTAGGTGGGCTAGCGGGGATTGAGACCCAGTACTTC.

This chain uses TRBV3-1 (or the pseudogene TRBV3-2) with TRBJ1-6, with a tentative D call TRBD1 (6 bases). V was pared by 0 bases and J by 17 bases, with 14 bases between. This CDR3 comprises 13 residues. Germline V lookup: CDR1 LGHDT, CDR2 YNNKEL (reference sequence). CDR3 sequence: CASSQDGGAPIHF. The CDR3 region has the DNA TGTGCCAGCAGCCAAGATGGGGGCGCCCCCATCCACTTT.

The chain employs TRBV30 and TRBJ2-5; 7 bases map to TRBD2. CDR3 size: 13 residues. From germline, CDR1 is GTSNPN and CDR2 SVGIG (reference sequence). J lost 4 bases, V lost 4 bases, and 6 bases had no gene match. For the CDR3, the DNA is TGTGCCTGGAACGGGGAGGGGAGAGAGACCCAGTACTTC. It translates to CAWNGEGRETQYF.

The J gene is TRBJ2-3, the V gene TRBV12-5; 12 nucleotides agree with TRBD2. The J segment lost 6 bases and the V segment lost 11 bases, leaving 6 bases of the junction unmatched. The CDR3 totals 13 residues. Germline loops: CDR1 LGHNT, CDR2 FRNRAP. The CDR3 DNA reads as TGTGCTGGCCTAACTAGCGGGGGGGATACGCAGTATTTT. It specifies CAGLTSGGDTQYF.

V usage is TRBV5-5 and J usage is TRBJ2-7; TRBD1 is a possible D gene (5 bases). The CDR3 contains 15 residues. The germline V gene encodes CDR1 SGHKS and CDR2 YYEKEE (reference sequence). V was trimmed by 0 bases and J by 0 bases, leaving 10 bases between them. Here the CDR3 DNA reads TGTGCCAGCAGCTTGGGGACAAGGAGCTCCTACGAGCAGTACTTC. Amino acids: CASSLGTRSSYEQYF.

This chain connects TRBV20-1 to TRBJ1-6; no clear D gene. The CDR3 extends over 15 amino acids. Trimming stripped 3 bases from V and 0 bases from J, with 9 bases between. CDR1 is DFQATT and CDR2 is SNEGSKA in the germline V gene (reference sequence). The CDR3 DNA follows: TGCAGTGCTAGTCGTGCGAGCTCCTATAATTCACCCCTCCACTTT. Protein: CSASRASSYNSPLHF.

This chain uses TRBV5-8 with TRBJ2-1, with D uncertain. The CDR3 runs to 17 residues. V lost 0 bases and J lost 0, with 13 bases in between. CDR1 is SGHTS, CDR2 YDEGEE, per germline. The CDR3 DNA is TGTGCCAGCAGCTTGGCTTTAGCTATCAACTCCTACAATGAGCAGTTCTTC. It encodes CASSLALAINSYNEQFF.

The V and J genes are TRBV4-2 and TRBJ1-1, with 8 bases that match TRBD1. Germline trimming cut 4 bases from V and 6 bases from J; bases unmatched to any gene: 4. This CDR3 spans 13 amino acids. CDR1 and CDR2 from the germline V gene are LGHNA and YNFKEQ. The CDR3: CASSPGGRAEAFF. DNA for the CDR3: TGTGCCAGCAGCCCAGGGGGCCGGGCTGAAGCTTTCTTT.

The V and J genes are TRBV18 and TRBJ1-4; D unresolved. Germline loops: CDR1 KGHSH, CDR2 LQKENI. Between the trimmed V and J ends, which lost 0 bases and 7 bases, there was a span of 9 bases. The CDR3 spans 14 residues. The CDR3, as DNA: TGTGCCAGCTCACCACCGGAGGGAGGTGAAAAACTGTTTTTT. Amino acids: CASSPPEGGEKLFF.

This clone was seen only once. This CDR3 is CASSQVRRGVEETQYF. CDR3 DNA: TGCGCCAGCAGCCAAGTGCGGCGGGGGGTCGAAGAGACCCAGTACTTC. The chain recombines TRBV4-1 with TRBJ2-5, with 8 bases aligning to TRBD2. The CDR3 spans 16 residues. The junction had 7 bases not matched to a gene; V was cut back by 1 base and J by 3 bases. Looked up from germline, CDR1 is MGHRA and CDR2 is YSYEKL.

This clone was seen only once. V gene TRBV29-1 combines with J gene TRBJ1-5; the D gene is possibly TRBD1 (5 bases). The CDR3 contains 14 residues. V was trimmed by 5 bases and J by 4 bases, leaving 15 bases between them. Germline assignment: CDR1 SQVTM and CDR2 ANQGSEA. The CDR3 coding sequence is TGCAGCGTTACTCAGGGTGGAGGGAATCAGCCCCAGCATTTT. Its protein product is CSVTQGGGNQPQHF.

The gene calls are TRBV11-3 and TRBJ1-2; 8 positions agree with TRBD1. J was trimmed by 4 bases and V by 4 bases; bases with no gene match: 8. Germline V lookup: CDR1 SGHNT, CDR2 YENEEA. The CDR3 extends over 15 amino acids. CDR3 amino acids: CASSSGTGGIYGYTF. CDR3 bases: TGTGCCAGCAGCTCCGGGACAGGCGGCATCTATGGCTACACCTTC. Variable domain in full (rest from reference TRBV11-3 and TRBJ1-2): EAGVVQSPRYKIIEKKQPVAFWCNPISGHNTLYWYLQNLGQGPELLIRYENEEAVDDSQLPKDRFSAERLKGVDSTLKIQPAELGDSAVYLCASSSGTGGIYGYTFGSGTRLTVV.

The chain recombines TRBV7-9 with TRBJ1-2; D call uncertain. Germline V gene sequence: CDR1 SEHNR, CDR2 FQNEAQ (reference sequence). Trimming took off 3 bases at V and 3 bases at J, with 8 bases between the two ends. The CDR3 is made up of 13 amino acids. CDR3 sequence reads: CASSLPGYYGYTF. The CDR3 DNA reads as TGTGCCAGCAGCTTGCCGGGATACTATGGCTACACCTTC.

This clone was counted between two and nine times. The chain couples TRBV10-2 to TRBJ2-7, with 8 bases lining up with TRBD2. V lost 1 base, J lost 6 bases, and 2 bases stayed unmatched. The CDR3 has 13 amino acids. Germline lookup yields CDR1 WSHSY and CDR2 SAAADI. The CDR3 DNA is TGCGCCAGCAGTGAGTACGGGGGGGGCGAGCAGTACTTC. Translating gives CASSEYGGGEQYF.

This chain links TRBV6-6 with TRBJ2-4; 8 bases map to TRBD1. This CDR3 is 16 amino acids long. The germline gives CDR1 MNHNY, CDR2 SVGAGI (reference sequence). V lost 6 bases to trimming and J lost 1 base; unmatched junction nucleotides: 8. CDR3: CASSRQGAGAKNIQYF. The CDR3 DNA reads as TGTGCCAGCAGCCGCCAGGGGGCCGGGGCCAAAAACATTCAGTACTTC.

The chain employs TRBV11-3 and TRBJ1-4, with D uncertain. Trimming shortened V by 4 bases and J by 6 bases, and 6 bases separated the two germline ends. The CDR3 is 12 residues long. Germline V gene sequence: CDR1 SGHNT, CDR2 YENEEA. The CDR3 region has the DNA TGTGCCAGCAGCTGGAGCGATGAAAAACTGTTTTTT. It translates to CASSWSDEKLFF.

The chain uses TRBV6-6 and TRBJ2-7, with 8 nucleotides matching TRBD2. V shed 5 bases, J shed 4 bases, and the junction held 7 bases outside the gene matches. Looked up from germline, CDR1 is MNHNY and CDR2 is SVGAGI (reference sequence). The CDR3 is made up of 14 amino acids. CDR3 bases: TGTGCCAGCAGTACCTCGGGACTAGTATACGAGCAGTACTTC. Translating gives CASSTSGLVYEQYF.

This chain links TRBV6-5 with TRBJ2-6; D remains unclear. The CDR3 has 15 amino acids. Trimming stripped 6 bases from V and 0 bases from J, with 9 bases between. CDR1 and CDR2 from the germline V gene are MNHEY and SVGAGI. The CDR3 sequence is CASRITNSGANVLTF. The CDR3 DNA is TGTGCCAGCAGAATTACAAACTCTGGGGCCAACGTCCTGACTTTC.

The chain combines TRBV7-9 with TRBJ1-4; 7 bases fit TRBD1. From germline, CDR1 is SEHNR and CDR2 FQNEAQ (reference sequence). Germline trimming cut 5 bases from V and 7 bases from J; bases unmatched to any gene: 10. CDR3 length: 15 residues. The CDR3 sequence: CASSGRDRRGEKLFF. CDR3 in DNA: TGTGCCAGCAGCGGCCGGGACAGAAGGGGTGAAAAACTGTTTTTT.

The V call is TRBV7-2, the J call TRBJ2-3, with 10 bases aligning to TRBD2. Per the germline V gene, CDR1 is SGHTA and CDR2 is FQGNSA. J lost 0 bases, V lost 6 bases, and 12 bases had no gene match. The CDR3 is made up of 18 amino acids. CDR3 sequence (DNA): TGTGCCAGCAGATCCCAGCGGGGGGGTTTTCCTAGCACAGATACGCAGTATTTT. Translating gives CASRSQRGGFPSTDTQYF. The full variable domain, completed using reference TRBV7-2 and TRBJ2-3, is GAGVSQSPSNKVTEKGKDVELRCDPISGHTALYWYRQSLGQGLEFLIYFQGNSAPDKSGLPSDRFSAERTGGSVSTLTIQRTQQEDSAVYLCASRSQRGGFPSTDTQYFGPGTRLTVL.

The chain is built from TRBV9 and TRBJ1-6; 8 positions match TRBD1. The germline V gene encodes CDR1 SGDLS and CDR2 YYNGEE. Unmatched junction bases numbered 6, after V lost 0 bases and J lost 10 bases. This CDR3 comprises 15 residues. CDR3 coding DNA: TGTGCCAGCAGCGTAGTAACAGGGGGTAACTCACCCCTCCACTTT. This sequence encodes CASSVVTGGNSPLHF.